This passage covers 5 T cell receptor beta chains from one sample sequenced in a study of cytomegalovirus exposure and HLA in healthy donors. The PCR employed 60 Vbeta primers together with 13 Jbeta primers. Some clones are missing from TCRdb's copy, which holds only in-frame ones; the method was immunoSEQ multiplex PCR. The data show some 190,000 clones, with 75% to 85% seen just once and less than 1.5% held by the top ten. The sequenced material came from PBMCs. The receptor set was obtained from a man aged 18-30 years in good health and CMV-seronegative.

The chain is built from TRBV7-2 and TRBJ1-2; 8 bases agree with TRBD1. The V gene end was trimmed by 5 bases and the J gene end by 8 bases; junction bases not matched to a gene: 10. The CDR3 is made up of 14 amino acids. The germline V gene has CDR1 SGHTA and CDR2 FQGNSA. The CDR3 spells CASSPRTGTLGYTF. CDR3 in DNA: TGTGCCAGCAGCCCAAGGACAGGGACTTTAGGCTACACCTTC.

This clone was found once. The V and J genes are TRBV7-9 and TRBJ2-7, with 8 bases matching TRBD1. The V segment lost 4 bases and the J segment 6 bases; nucleotides outside the gene matches: 11. The CDR3 has 15 amino acids. Germline V gene lookup returns CDR1 SEHNR and CDR2 FQNEAQ (reference sequence). In nucleotides, the CDR3 is TGTGCCAGCAGCTCCGGACAGGGAAAAGGTCTCGAGCAGTACTTC. It yields the protein CASSSGQGKGLEQYF.

The chain uses TRBV5-1 and TRBJ2-5, with 12 bases that match TRBD2. The J call could be wrong; TRBJ2-7 is a better fit for the DNA end. The length of the CDR3 is 20 residues. Germline values: CDR1 SGHRS, CDR2 YFSETQ. As DNA, the CDR3 is TGCGCCAGCAGCTTGGCCCGTGGACTAGCGGGACTAAGAGGCTCCTACGAGCAGTACTTC. Translating it yields CASSLARGLAGLRGSYEQYF.

The rearrangement links TRBV4-2 to TRBJ2-3; 7 bases map to TRBD2. This CDR3 is 16 amino acids long. V lost 4 bases, J lost 0 bases, and 7 bases stayed unmatched. Germline V gives CDR1 LGHNA, CDR2 YNFKEQ. The DNA for the CDR3 is TGTGCCAGCAGCCGTTCCAGCGGGGCGAGCACAGATACGCAGTATTTT. It is translated as CASSRSSGASTDTQYF.

The chain is built from TRBV20-1 and TRBJ2-1, with D tentatively TRBD1 (5 bases). The CDR3 extends over 11 amino acids. Trimming removed 2 bases at V and 9 bases at J, with 8 bases between. From germline, CDR1 is DFQATT and CDR2 SNEGSKA (reference sequence). CDR3 amino acids: CSARIDSEQFF. CDR3 in DNA: TGCAGTGCTAGAATTGACAGTGAGCAGTTCTTC.